This T cell receptor (beta chain) derives from a study of T cells after posttransplantation cyclophosphamide. Profiled with immunoSEQ multiplex PCR; TCRdb holds only in-frame clones, not every one. Of roughly 30,000 clones listed, roughly 90% are singletons. Regarding this clone: Its antigen is currently unknown.

Study-wide points: Donor CD8+ memory clones often dominated recipient blood repertoires at later times. TRB clonality was highly associated with recipient CMV seropositivity and reactivation. TRB overlap between skin or GI tissue T cells and blood was limited.

This TCR derives from a woman aged 40-49 years with a blood cancer, CMV-positive, and with a related stem cell donor. Sequencing was done on a sample of PBMCs.

CDR3 in amino acids: CASSAGTDTQYF. The DNA for the CDR3 is TGTGCCAGCAGCGCTGGCACAGATACGCAGTATTTT. The chain has TRBV9 and TRBJ2-3; no clear D gene. The CDR3 totals 12 residues. The germline V gene encodes CDR1 SGDLS and CDR2 YYNGEE. The V and J ends lost 3 bases and 1 base respectively, with 3 bases between them.